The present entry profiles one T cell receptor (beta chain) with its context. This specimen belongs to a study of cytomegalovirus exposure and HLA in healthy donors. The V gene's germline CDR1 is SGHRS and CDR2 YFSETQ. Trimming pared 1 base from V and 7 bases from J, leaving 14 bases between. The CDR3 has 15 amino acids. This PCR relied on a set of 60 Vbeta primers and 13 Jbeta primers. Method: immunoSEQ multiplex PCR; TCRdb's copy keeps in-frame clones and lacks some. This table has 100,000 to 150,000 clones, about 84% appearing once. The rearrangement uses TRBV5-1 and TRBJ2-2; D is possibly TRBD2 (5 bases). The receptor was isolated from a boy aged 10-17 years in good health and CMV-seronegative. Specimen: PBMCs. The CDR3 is CASSLRTEGFGELFF. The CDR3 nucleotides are TGCGCCAGCAGCTTGCGGACCGAGGGTTTCGGGGAGCTGTTTTTT. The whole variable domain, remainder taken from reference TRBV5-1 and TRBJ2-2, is KAGVTQTPRYLIKTRGQQVTLSCSPISGHRSVSWYQQTPGQGLQFLFEYFSETQRNKGNFPGRFSGRQFSNSRSEMNVSTLELGDSALYLCASSLRTEGFGELFFGEGSRLTVL.